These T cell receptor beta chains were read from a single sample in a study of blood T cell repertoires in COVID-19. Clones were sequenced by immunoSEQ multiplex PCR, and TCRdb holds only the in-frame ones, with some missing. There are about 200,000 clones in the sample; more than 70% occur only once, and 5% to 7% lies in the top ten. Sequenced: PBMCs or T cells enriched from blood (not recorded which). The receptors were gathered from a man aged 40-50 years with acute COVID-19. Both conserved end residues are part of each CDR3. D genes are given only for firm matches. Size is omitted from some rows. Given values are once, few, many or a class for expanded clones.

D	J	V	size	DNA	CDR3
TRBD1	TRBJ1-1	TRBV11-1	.	TGTGCCAGCAGAACCGGGACAGAGGGGTGGAACACTGAAGCTTTCTTT	CASRTGTEGWNTEAFF
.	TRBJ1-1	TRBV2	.	TGTGCCAGCAGTTTGACAGGATTGAACACTGAAGCTTTCTTT	CASSLTGLNTEAFF
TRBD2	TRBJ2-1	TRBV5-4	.	TGTGCCAGCAGCCACTCCGGACTAGTGGGCAATGAGCAGTTCTTC	CASSHSGLVGNEQFF
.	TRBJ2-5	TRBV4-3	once	TGCGCCAGCAGCCCCTCCTTCGGTAGCGGAGGAGAGACCCAGTACTTC	CASSPSFGSGGETQYF
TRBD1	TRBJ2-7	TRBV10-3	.	TGTGCCATCAGTGAATTACAGGGGACCTCCTACGAGCAGTACTTC	CAISELQGTSYEQYF
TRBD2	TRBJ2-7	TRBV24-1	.	TGTGCCACCAGTGATTATACTGGGACTAGCGGGACCCGGCGCTACGAGCAGTACTTC	CATSDYTGTSGTRRYEQYF
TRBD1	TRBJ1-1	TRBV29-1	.	TGCAGCGTTGAAGATTGGACAGGGGACTCTGAAGCTTTCTTT	CSVEDWTGDSEAFF
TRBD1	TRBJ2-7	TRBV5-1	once	TGCGCCAGCAGCTTTGGGGACAGGACCATACTCTACGAGCAGTACTTC	CASSFGDRTILYEQYF
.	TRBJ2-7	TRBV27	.	TGTGCCAGCAGTTTGCGGTGGACCTACGAGCAGTACTTC	CASSLRWTYEQYF
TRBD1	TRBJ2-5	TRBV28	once	TGTGCCAGCAGCCCACTCCGGCGGGGACAGGGGGCGCGGGTTGAGACCCAGTACTTC	CASSPLRRGQGARVETQYF
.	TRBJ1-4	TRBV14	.	TGTGCCAGCAGCCAAAAAACAGGGACCGAAAAACTGTTTTTT	CASSQKTGTEKLFF
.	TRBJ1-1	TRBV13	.	TGTGCCAGCCATCGAAAGGCGGAGGAAGCTTTCTTT	CASHRKAEEAFF
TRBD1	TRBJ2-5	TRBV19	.	TGTGCCAGCGGACAGGATCGTGGGACCCAGTACTTC	CASGQDRGTQYF
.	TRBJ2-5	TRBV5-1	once	TGCGCCAGCAGCTTAAGTCGCGCGAACCAGTACTTC	CASSLSRANQYF